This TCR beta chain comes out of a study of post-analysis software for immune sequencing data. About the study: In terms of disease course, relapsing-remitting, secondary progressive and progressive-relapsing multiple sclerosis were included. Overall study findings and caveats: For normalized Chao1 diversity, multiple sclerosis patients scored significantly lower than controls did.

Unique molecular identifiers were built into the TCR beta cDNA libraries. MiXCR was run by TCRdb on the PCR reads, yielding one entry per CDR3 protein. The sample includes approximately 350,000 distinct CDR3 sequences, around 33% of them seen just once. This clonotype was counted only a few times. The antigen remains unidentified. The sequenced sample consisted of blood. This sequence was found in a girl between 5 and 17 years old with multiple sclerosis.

The CDR3 loop reads CASSPGTGGMNEQFF. The CDR3 region has the DNA TGTGCCAGCAGCCCCGGGACAGGGGGAATGAATGAGCAGTTCTTC. This chain uses TRBV7-9 with TRBJ2-1; 11 bases align to TRBD1. In germline, CDR1 is SEHNR, CDR2 FQNEAQ (reference sequence). The junction had 7 bases not matched to a gene; V was cut back by 5 bases and J by 7 bases. The CDR3 is made up of 15 amino acids.